This entry lists 24 T cell receptor beta chains sequenced from one sample in a study of T cell responses to AZD1222 COVID-19 vaccine (dated by TCRdb to about 2021). In the paper's terms, the time point label means: baseline before first vaccination. Libraries came from the immunoSEQ multiplex PCR assay. TCRdb's version of the immuneACCESS table is confined to in-frame rearrangements and falls short of the full clone set. An unresolved V gene accounts for under half of the shortfall where checked; the remainder is of unknown origin. In all, the sample holds about 150,000 clones, and roughly 90% of those were seen once. Together, the top ten hold 2.5% to 4% of the sample. Sequences were derived from peripheral blood, sampled on day 0 of AZD1222 vaccination. The receptors were sampled from an adult in good health.

The chain recombines TRBV3-1 (or the pseudogene TRBV3-2) with TRBJ2-7; D uncertain. Trimming shortened V by 1 base and J by 1 base, and 8 bases separated the two germline ends. CDR1 is LGHDT, CDR2 YNNKEL, per germline (reference sequence). The CDR3 consists of 14 residues. The CDR3 loop reads CASSQGGGSYEQYF. The DNA for the CDR3 is TGTGCCAGCAGCCAAGGTGGCGGATCCTACGAGCAGTACTTC.

This chain joins TRBV5-4 and TRBJ2-2; TRBD1 might be the D (6 bases). The CDR3 is 13 amino acids. The germline CDR1 and CDR2 sequences are SGHNT and YYREEE (reference sequence). V dropped 3 bases and J dropped 4 bases, with 7 bases sitting between them. The CDR3 DNA reads TGTGCCAGCAGCTGGGACACCACCGGGGAGCTGTTTTTT. Its translation is CASSWDTTGELFF.

This chain uses TRBV29-1 with TRBJ2-1; 7 bases fit TRBD1. The CDR3 consists of 16 residues. Germline values: CDR1 SQVTM, CDR2 ANQGSEA. J gave up 3 bases and V 8 bases, and 16 bases lay outside the gene matches. CDR3 amino acids: CSSRTGLLENYNEQFF. Here the CDR3 DNA reads TGCAGCTCCCGGACAGGCCTACTCGAAAACTACAATGAGCAGTTCTTC.

This clone was picked up a small number of times. The J gene is TRBJ1-5, the V gene TRBV4-1; no definite D call. Germline CDR1 is MGHRA and CDR2 is YSYEKL. The CDR3 sequence is 14 residues long. Trimming pared 1 base from V and 1 base from J, leaving 5 bases between. CDR3 in DNA: TGCGCCAGCAGCCAAGTTTGGAGCAATCAGCCCCAGCATTTT. Translated, it gives CASSQVWSNQPQHF.

This chain uses TRBV3-1 (or the pseudogene TRBV3-2) with TRBJ2-7; D might be TRBD1 (5 bases). The germline V gene encodes CDR1 LGHDT and CDR2 YNNKEL (reference sequence). V gave up 4 bases and J gave up 2 bases, with 15 bases separating them. The CDR3 extends over 15 amino acids. For the CDR3, the DNA is TGTGCCAGCAGCCCCTACGACAGTCGACCCTACGAGCAGTACTTC. Translating gives CASSPYDSRPYEQYF.

The chain is built from TRBV5-6 and TRBJ2-7; 9 bases line up with TRBD1. Germline assignment: CDR1 SGHDT and CDR2 YYEEEE. The CDR3 is made up of 16 amino acids. V lost 3 bases and J lost 0; bases outside the gene matches: 7. The CDR3 spells CASSWTGTGSSYEQYF. The CDR3 DNA reads TGTGCCAGCAGCTGGACCGGGACAGGGAGCTCCTACGAGCAGTACTTC.

The V call is TRBV6-5, the J call TRBJ1-5; TRBD1 agrees at 8 bases. The CDR3 spans 15 residues. V was pared by 5 bases and J by 3 bases, with 6 bases of the junction left unmatched. Germline loops: CDR1 MNHEY, CDR2 SVGAGI. DNA of the CDR3: TGTGCCAGCAGTACGGACAGGGAGGACAATCAGCCCCAGCATTTT. Translating gives CASSTDREDNQPQHF.

This clone was counted between two and nine times. The rearrangement joins TRBV4-1 to TRBJ1-4; D is undetermined. Germline V gene lookup returns CDR1 MGHRA and CDR2 YSYEKL. CDR3 length equals 16 residues. V was pared by 4 bases and J by 0 bases, with 12 bases between. Written as DNA, the CDR3 is TGCGCCAGCAGCCTGCGCCAAGGGACAACTAATGAAAAACTGTTTTTT. This translates into CASSLRQGTTNEKLFF.

The chain combines TRBV9 with TRBJ1-1; D is uncertain. Germline-derived CDR1 and CDR2 are SGDLS and YYNGEE. This CDR3 contains 16 residues. With 0 bases removed from V and 2 bases from J, the gap between germline ends came to 14 bases. CDR3 sequence (DNA): TGTGCCAGCAGCGTAGAGAACAGCGGAGTAAACACTGAAGCTTTCTTT. This translates into CASSVENSGVNTEAFF.

V usage is TRBV6-5 and J usage is TRBJ1-6; tentatively, D is TRBD1 (5 bases). Germline V gene lookup returns CDR1 MNHEY and CDR2 SVGAGI. The CDR3 is made up of 15 amino acids. Trimming pared 4 bases from V and 5 bases from J, leaving 12 bases between. CDR3 protein: CASSSTGPDNSPLHF. As DNA, the CDR3 is TGTGCCAGCAGTTCTACAGGACCCGATAATTCACCCCTCCACTTT.

CDR3 region: CASSARSGGAIGELFF. The CDR3 bases are TGTGCCAGCAGCGCGAGAAGCGGGGGGGCCATCGGGGAGCTGTTTTTT. The chain couples TRBV5-4 to TRBJ2-2; the match to TRBD2 covers 10 bases. The germline CDR1 and CDR2 sequences are SGHNT and YYREEE (reference sequence). The CDR3 is 16 residues long. J gave up 7 bases and V 4 bases, and 10 bases lay outside the gene matches.

This clone was detected once. The chain employs TRBV28 and TRBJ2-2; D ambiguous. Looked up from germline, CDR1 is MDHEN and CDR2 is SYDVKM. V was cut by 2 bases and J by 0 bases, with 4 bases left in between. This CDR3 has 14 amino acids. The CDR3 spells CASSLHANTGELFF. CDR3 nucleotide sequence: TGTGCCAGCAGTTTACACGCGAACACCGGGGAGCTGTTTTTT.

The sample holds a few counts of this clone. This sequence joins TRBV3-1 (or the pseudogene TRBV3-2) and TRBJ1-1; 9 bases are shared with TRBD1. The CDR3 is made up of 15 amino acids. The germline V gene has CDR1 LGHDT and CDR2 YNNKEL (reference sequence). J was trimmed by 2 bases and V by 1 base; bases with no gene match: 2. CDR3 amino acids: CASSQATGGNTEAFF. The CDR3 DNA follows: TGTGCCAGCAGCCAAGCGACAGGGGGTAACACTGAAGCTTTCTTT.

V usage is TRBV2 and J usage is TRBJ2-5, with 8 bases fitting TRBD2. V shed 10 bases, J shed 5 bases, and the junction held 12 bases outside the gene matches. The V gene's germline CDR1 is SNHLY and CDR2 FYNNEI. There are 14 residues in the CDR3. The CDR3 coding sequence is TGTGCCACCGACGTCGGACTAGCATTGGAGACCCAGTACTTC. It yields the protein CATDVGLALETQYF.

A few counts support this clone. This sample includes further DNA sequences coding for the same CDR3. The chain links TRBV7-9 to TRBJ2-1; 7 nucleotides agree with TRBD2. Germline V gives CDR1 SEHNR, CDR2 FQNEAQ (reference sequence). This CDR3 region has 15 residues. V was clipped by 5 bases and J by 0 bases; unmatched bases: 4. CDR3 in amino acids: CASSPRGSSYNEQFF. The CDR3, as DNA: TGTGCCAGCAGCCCGCGGGGGAGCTCCTACAATGAGCAGTTCTTC.

The chain employs TRBV19 and TRBJ1-6; 9 bases line up with TRBD1. Germline loops: CDR1 LNHDA, CDR2 SQIVND (reference sequence). V trimming: 9 bases; J trimming: 6 bases; junction bases outside the gene matches: 9. The CDR3 spans 15 residues. CDR3 bases: TGTGCCAGCGCAAACAGGGGGCCCTCTAATTCACCCCTCCACTTT. This translates into CASANRGPSNSPLHF.

As DNA, the CDR3 is TGTGCCACCAGCAGAGAGAGTTACTATGGCTACACCTTC. Translated: CATSRESYYGYTF. This rearrangement joins TRBV15 to TRBJ1-2; D is ambiguous. Germline loops: CDR1 LNHNV, CDR2 YYDKDF (reference sequence). The CDR3 is made up of 13 amino acids. Between the trimmed V and J ends, which lost 0 bases and 3 bases, there was a span of 5 bases.

This chain uses TRBV5-1 with TRBJ2-3; tentatively, D is TRBD1 (5 bases). Trimming stripped 4 bases from V and 6 bases from J, with 15 bases between. Germline CDR1 reads SGHRS; CDR2 reads YFSETQ. This CDR3 has 14 amino acids. CDR3 in DNA: TGCGCCAGCAGCCCCCTAGGGGATGTTGATACGCAGTATTTT. It specifies CASSPLGDVDTQYF.

This clone was recorded once. V gene TRBV4-1 combines with J gene TRBJ1-5; a weak D match, TRBD1 (5 bases). The CDR3 runs 16 residues. Germline V gene lookup returns CDR1 MGHRA and CDR2 YSYEKL. V lost 0 bases and J lost 2, with 11 bases in between. The CDR3 protein is CASSQDLGGGNQPQHF. In nucleotides, the CDR3 is TGCGCCAGCAGCCAAGATTTGGGGGGGGGCAATCAGCCCCAGCATTTT.

This clone was recorded a few times. The chain links TRBV29-1 to TRBJ2-7, with D possibly being TRBD1 or TRBD2 (6 bases each). This CDR3 contains 12 residues. Trimming pared 7 bases from V and 1 base from J, leaving 11 bases between. CDR1 and CDR2 from the germline V gene are SQVTM and ANQGSEA. CDR3 loop: CSAEGGSYEQYF. The DNA of the CDR3 is TGCAGCGCCGAAGGGGGGTCCTACGAGCAGTACTTC.

This clone turned up a few times. The chain combines TRBV4-1 with TRBJ2-4, with 8 nucleotides matching TRBD2. The CDR3 has 15 residues. The V and J ends lost 1 base and 8 bases, in that order; junction bases with no gene match: 7. Germline loops: CDR1 MGHRA, CDR2 YSYEKL. The CDR3 DNA sequence: TGCGCCAGCAGCCAAGCCTCGGGGGGGCGAGACATTCAGTACTTC. Amino acids: CASSQASGGRDIQYF.

This sequence joins TRBV7-6 and TRBJ2-3; 10 bases agree with TRBD2. Germline CDR1 and CDR2: SGHVS and FNYEAQ. Trimming at V came to 5 bases and at J to 4 bases, leaving 9 bases not matched to a gene. This CDR3 has 16 residues. The chain's CDR3 is CASSPEASGGSDTQYF. The CDR3 DNA sequence: TGTGCCAGCAGCCCAGAGGCTAGCGGGGGCTCAGATACGCAGTATTTT.

V is TRBV5-1 and J is TRBJ2-7; D tentatively fits TRBD1 or TRBD2 (5 bases each). This CDR3 is 13 amino acids long. Trimming shortened V by 3 bases and J by 4 bases, and 11 bases separated the two germline ends. Germline V gene data show CDR1 as SGHRS and CDR2 as YFSETQ. The CDR3 region has the DNA TGCGCCAGCAGCTCGGGACGGATATACGAGCAGTACTTC. As protein: CASSSGRIYEQYF.

The V call is TRBV5-4, the J call TRBJ1-6; TRBD1 might be the D (6 bases). This CDR3 contains 15 residues. Looked up from germline, CDR1 is SGHNT and CDR2 is YYREEE (reference sequence). V was shortened by 3 bases and J by 4 bases, with 11 bases between the two germline ends. The CDR3 DNA sequence: TGTGCCAGCAGCTCGGACAGCTTGTATAATTCACCCCTCCACTTT. This sequence encodes CASSSDSLYNSPLHF.